This T cell receptor beta chain was sequenced during a study of T cells expressing NK-cell markers. Study overall: Most of the eight sequenced donors were classified as HCMV-seropositive, and one was classified as seronegative. The study, taken as a whole, reports: A range of roughly 1.0-8% of CD8+ T cells consisted of dominant NKG2C+ clonotypes in more than five donors.

About this clonotype itself: Its antigen is not known.

This CDR3 has 15 residues. Germline CDR1 MNHNS, CDR2 SASEGT. The authors made TCR beta cDNA libraries by 5'RACE template switching. This switching added a universal primer site and UMIs. TCRdb re-called the 5' RACE reads; every CDR3 protein appears as one record, without DNA. The listing records about 160,000 distinct CDR3 sequences. The rearrangement joins TRBV6-1 to TRBJ1-5. The sequencing sample was made of blood T cells: a sorted CD56 or NKG2C T cell subset, CD4+ or CD8+ T cells, or bulk PBMC T cells (not recorded which). The clonotype was recovered from a woman aged 18 to 75 in good health. CDR3 sequence: CASKPAVGSNQPQHF.